The sample holds many counts of the clone carrying this T cell receptor beta chain. The CDR3 sequence is 13 residues long. From germline, CDR1 is MNHNS and CDR2 SASEGT. V shed 7 bases and J shed 1 base, with 11 bases lying between them. MiXCR, run by TCRdb on the RT-PCR reads, gives a single entry per CDR3 protein. Here the sample spans about 680,000 distinct CDR3 sequences, 12% to 15% being singletons. The sequenced sample consisted of memory CD4+ T cells from blood. V is TRBV6-1 and J is TRBJ2-7, with D perhaps matching TRBD2 (7 bases). The sequence was collected from a female donor in good health, serving as a healthy control. CDR3 in amino acids: CASTRGASYEQYF. CDR3 bases: TGTGCCAGCACCCGGGGGGCTTCCTACGAGCAGTACTTC.